This TCR beta chain was recovered during a study of T cells after yellow fever vaccination. At the level of the study: SMART-Seq v4 Ultra Low Input handled preparation of low-cell-number fractions.

The V gene lost 6 bases and the J gene lost 0 bases, with 13 bases spanning the gap. This CDR3 has 15 amino acids. The TCR cDNA carried a universal primer site and UMIs from 5'RACE template switching. TCRdb ran MiXCR on the 5' RACE reads and lists one entry per CDR3 protein. The sample holds about 350,000 distinct CDR3 sequences; about 12% are singletons and the top ten take about 3%. The rearrangement links TRBV12-3 or TRBV12-4 to TRBJ2-3; D gene uncertain. The sample here was CD4+ T cells sorted from PBMCs, taken 15 days after the yellow fever booster vaccination. This receptor was identified in a man aged 18 to 35 who received the YFV17D yellow fever vaccine. CDR3 loop: CASSPAYPSTDTQYF. The CDR3 nucleotides are TGTGCCAGCAGCCCGGCCTACCCCAGCACAGATACGCAGTATTTT.